This T cell receptor beta chain was sequenced for a study of control samples from healthy donors and cancer patients. Sequencing used immunoSEQ multiplex PCR; TCRdb keeps in-frame clones, though not all of them. Among 150,000 to 200,000 clones listed, approximately 91% were seen once. Germline V lookup: CDR1 SGHVS, CDR2 FQNEAQ. With 5 bases removed from V and 9 bases from J, the gap between germline ends came to 11 bases. The CDR3 contains 12 residues. V and J are TRBV7-8 and TRBJ1-5; the D is unclear. The origin of this receptor is a woman between 40 and 50 years old in good health. The sequenced sample was blood. Written as DNA, the CDR3 is TGTGCCAGCAGCCCTCCGGGTAGGCCCCAGCATTTT. This gives the protein CASSPPGRPQHF. Drawing the rest from reference TRBV7-8 and TRBJ1-5, the complete variable domain is GAGVSQSPRYKVAKRGQDVALRCDPISGHVSLFWYQQALGQGPEFLTYFQNEAQLDKSGLPSDRFFAERPEGSVSTLKIQRTQQEDSAVYLCASSPPGRPQHFGDGTRLSIL.